The source of this TCR beta chain is a study of shared clonotypes between healthy human individuals. Of note for this clone: The antigen is unknown.

Sequenced by immunoSEQ multiplex PCR; TCRdb stores in-frame clones only, minus some. This table has roughly 640,000 clones, approximately 79% appearing once. The V end lost 1 base, the J end lost 4 bases, and 8 bases lay between the germline ends. CDR1 and CDR2 from the germline V gene are SGHNT and YENEEA. The CDR3 runs to 13 residues. Study-level findings and limits: Larger richness was generally estimated for naive than memory subsets. Of the naive CD4 clonotypes, roughly 5.5% were shared across a few donors. The sole specimen, blood, was sampled, and tissue repertoires likely differ. The rarefaction results pointed to incomplete sorted-subset sequencing despite large depth.

This chain uses TRBV11-3 with TRBJ2-7; D gene uncertain. The receptor was isolated from a woman in her twenties or thirties in good health. The sequencing sample was made of memory CD4+ T cells sorted from blood. Subset given: CD45RA-negative fraction. The CDR3 DNA sequence: TGTGCCAGCAGCTTAGGTCAGAATTACGAGCAGTACTTC. It yields the protein CASSLGQNYEQYF.